The sequence of this T cell receptor (beta chain) was determined in a study of Graves' ophthalmopathy and Graves' hyperthyroidism. The CDR3 totals 14 residues. Trimming took 4 bases from V and 5 from J, leaving 15 bases between them. Germline values: CDR1 SGHRS, CDR2 YFSETQ. None of the included patients had other autoimmune diseases, uncontrolled infections, pregnancy or lactation, as these led to exclusion. Diagnosis used clinical symptoms, serum thyroxine, TRAb, thyroid ultrasound and orbital computed tomography. Study-level findings and limits: A model of 13 signatures distinguished ophthalmopathy from stable hyperthyroidism at around 90% sensitivity and roughly 80% specificity.

Concerning this clonotype: Its target is unknown.

TCR beta CDR3 regions were amplified from RNA transcripts. Second-round multiplex PCR followed a first-round RT-PCR using HTBI primers. In TCRdb, the multiplex PCR reads were re-called with MiXCR into one record per CDR3 protein. The sample includes 650,000 to 900,000 distinct CDR3 sequences, approximately 40% of them seen just once. J is TRBJ1-1 and V is TRBV5-1; D may be TRBD1 (6 bases). The sample comprised peripheral blood. This TCR was sampled from an adult man with Graves' ophthalmopathy. Here the CDR3 DNA reads TGCGCCAGCAGCACCTACCAGGGGCAGACTGAAGCTTTCTTT. Translating it yields CASSTYQGQTEAFF.